The clone carrying this T cell receptor beta chain was seen a handful of times. These data are taken from a study of blood T cell repertoires in COVID-19. Study-level background: Sites in the United States, Italy and Spain provided acute and convalescent COVID-19 samples. Nucleic acid was either cDNA or gDNA, and it came from T cells, B-cell-depleted T cells, or PBMCs.

Trimming pared 0 bases from V and 5 bases from J, leaving 5 bases between. The germline V gene encodes CDR1 SGHRS and CDR2 YFSETQ. This CDR3 has 13 amino acids. In the source study's methods: Reference gene primer amplification yielded estimated nucleated cell counts. Only in-frame clones appear in the TCRdb table, and some are missing; sequencing was by immunoSEQ multiplex PCR. The V and J calls and clone size were taken over from that table, and D and trimming were inferred from the DNA. Among 150,000 to 200,000 clones listed, about 91% were seen once. The chain uses TRBV5-1 and TRBJ2-2; no definite D call. The clonotype was recovered from a woman in her 30s with acute or convalescent COVID-19. Sequenced: peripheral blood. The CDR3 is CASSLDSTGELFF. The CDR3 region has the DNA TGCGCCAGCAGCTTGGACTCGACCGGGGAGCTGTTTTTT.